This T cell receptor beta chain originates from a study of OX40 agonist ivuxolimab in advanced cancers. Overall study context: In this trial design, patients received ivuxolimab intravenously at 0.01 to 10 mg/kg every 2 weeks. Aged roughly 23 to 90 with a mean of 60 years, they were 82.7% male. Study-wide results and limits: Mean expanded clone counts were higher in CD8+ than CD4+ T cells.

Assay: immunoSEQ multiplex PCR; the TCRdb copy retains only in-frame clones and omits some. The table records about 49,000 clones, roughly 73% of them present only once. This clone was recorded only once. Antigen specificity is unknown. Germline CDR1 SGHVS, CDR2 FQNEAQ. The CDR3 sequence is 17 residues long. The germline V and J ends were trimmed by 1 base and 0 bases, with 13 bases remaining between them. The receptor's source is an adult with an advanced solid tumor such as melanoma, head and neck, liver or kidney cancer. The V call is TRBV7-8, the J call TRBJ1-3; no definite D call. The starting material was CD4+ or CD8+ T cells sorted from blood, obtained in a trial of the OX40 agonist ivuxolimab. CDR3 sequence (DNA): TGTGCCAGCAGCTTAGGGCGCCTGGGGTCCTCTGGAAACACCATATATTTT. As protein: CASSLGRLGSSGNTIYF.